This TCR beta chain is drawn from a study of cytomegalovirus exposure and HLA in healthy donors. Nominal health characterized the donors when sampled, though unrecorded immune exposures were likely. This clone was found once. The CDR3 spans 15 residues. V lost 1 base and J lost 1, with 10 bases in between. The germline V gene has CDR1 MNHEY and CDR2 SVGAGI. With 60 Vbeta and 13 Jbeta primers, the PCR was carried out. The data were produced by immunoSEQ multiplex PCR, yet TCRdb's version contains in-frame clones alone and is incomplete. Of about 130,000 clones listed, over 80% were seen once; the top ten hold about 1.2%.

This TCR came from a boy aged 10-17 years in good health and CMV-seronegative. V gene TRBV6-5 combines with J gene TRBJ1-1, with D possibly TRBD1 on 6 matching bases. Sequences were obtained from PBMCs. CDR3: CASSYYRGGNTEAFF. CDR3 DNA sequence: TGTGCCAGCAGTTACTATCGAGGGGGGAACACTGAAGCTTTCTTT.